This T cell receptor (beta chain) comes out of a study of radiation and T cells in renal cell carcinoma. Time point meaning: baseline pretreatment blood. As for treatment: 15 Gy SBRT to primary tumor, nephrectomy 4 weeks later. The germline CDR1 and CDR2 sequences are MDHEN and SYDVKM. Trimming cost V 2 bases and J 4 bases, with 14 bases left between them. The CDR3 loop spans 15 amino acids. TCRdb's copy holds only in-frame clones and misses some; the assay was immunoSEQ multiplex PCR. The sample lists approximately 100,000 clones, around 88% occurring once. The chain couples TRBV28 to TRBJ2-5, with D possibly TRBD2 on 5 matching bases. The source was blood, collected from a patient whose treatment included radiotherapy and nephrectomy. This receptor was identified in a man over 45 with renal cell carcinoma. The CDR3 region has the DNA TGTGCCAGCAGTTTACTAGCCGCCGCCCCAGAGACCCAGTACTTC. It translates to CASSLLAAAPETQYF.